This TCR beta chain was captured in a study of blood T cell repertoires in COVID-19. Produced via immunoSEQ multiplex PCR; TCRdb's table is partial and in-frame only. The repertoire includes over 250,000 clones, around 83% of them detected once, and over 4% sits in the top ten. CDR1 SQVTM and CDR2 ANQGSEA come from the germline V gene. This CDR3 is 11 amino acids long. V gave up 4 bases and J gave up 6 bases, with 8 bases separating them. The TCR originated in a man aged 35-49 years who had been exposed to COVID-19. The chain combines TRBV29-1 with TRBJ2-3; the D is unclear. Sample: PBMCs or T cells enriched from blood (not recorded which). The CDR3 loop is CSVGDSDTQYF. For the CDR3, the DNA is TGCAGCGTTGGCGACTCGGATACGCAGTATTTT.